This T cell receptor (beta chain) comes out of a study of CD8 T cells in Susac syndrome. General study results and limits: As acknowledged by the study, its TCR sequencing and HLA analysis included a relatively small number of individuals.

For this clonotype: Its antigen is not identified.

Random hexamers primed reverse transcription of about 0.5 to 1 ug RNA. It was immunoSEQ multiplex PCR that amplified TCR beta CDR3 across 54 Vbeta and 13 Jbeta. TCRdb passed the immunoSEQ multiplex PCR reads through MiXCR, listing each CDR3 protein once. Of approximately 100,000 distinct CDR3 sequences listed, around nine tenths are singletons. TEMRA cells were FACS-enriched and CD8+ and CD4+ T cells negatively isolated. Germline assignment: CDR1 LNHDA and CDR2 SQIVND (reference sequence). Losses at the gene ends were 5 bases for V and 2 bases for J; bases not matched to a gene: 10. The CDR3 length is 16 residues.

The sequenced sample consisted of CD4+ T cells from PBMCs. V is TRBV19 and J is TRBJ2-7; 9 bases are a match to TRBD2. The receptor was derived from a human donor in good health. Here the CDR3 reads CASSVLAGPKPYEQYF. In DNA form, the CDR3 reads TGTGCCAGTAGTGTACTAGCGGGTCCCAAGCCCTACGAGCAGTACTTC. The whole variable domain, filled in from reference TRBV19 and TRBJ2-7, reads DGGITQSPKYLFRKEGQNVTLSCEQNLNHDAMYWYRQDPGQGLRLIYYSQIVNDFQKGDIAEGYSVSREKKESFPLTVTSAQKNPTAFYLCASSVLAGPKPYEQYFGPGTRLTVT.